Listed below are T cell receptor beta chains from one sample, sequenced in a study of cytomegalovirus exposure and HLA in healthy donors. Only in-frame clones appear in the TCRdb table, and some are missing; sequencing was by immunoSEQ multiplex PCR. The data show just under 150,000 clones, approximately 79% seen once. The sample consisted of PBMCs. These receptors originate from a woman between 25 and 40 years old in good health and CMV-seronegative. Each CDR3 is given with its conserved first and last residue. A D gene is named only where the DNA matches it firmly.

TRBV6-1	-	TRBJ2-5	TGTGCCAGCAGTGAAGGTGGCAGGGGAGAGACCCAGTACTTC	CASSEGGRGETQYF
TRBV9	TRBD2	TRBJ2-5	TGTGCCAGCAGCGTAGGACTAGCGGGGTACCAAGAGACCCAGTACTTC	CASSVGLAGYQETQYF
TRBV2	TRBD1	TRBJ1-5	TGTGCCAGCAGAAGAGACAGGGCATCTAATCAGCCCCAGCATTTT	CASRRDRASNQPQHF
TRBV5-4	-	TRBJ2-7	TGTGCCAGCAGCTCTTCTTACGAGCAGTACTTC	CASSSSYEQYF
TRBV7-2	TRBD1	TRBJ1-2	TGTGCCGGCAGCTTGACAGGGGAGAACTATGGCTACACCTTC	CAGSLTGENYGYTF
TRBV5-1	TRBD1	TRBJ1-3	TGCGCCAGCAGCTTGGTAGGGACAGGGGATCTGAGCTCTGGAAACACCATATATTTT	CASSLVGTGDLSSGNTIYF
TRBV4-2	-	TRBJ1-1	TGTGCCAGCAGCCGGTCCCGGGACTACACGCTAGCTGAAGCTTTCTTT	CASSRSRDYTLAEAFF
TRBV30	TRBD2	TRBJ2-1	TGTGCCTGGAGTGTAGGGTCTAGCGGGAGCAATGAGCAGTTCTTC	CAWSVGSSGSNEQFF
TRBV7-9	TRBD1	TRBJ2-7	TGTTCCAGCAGCTCTACGGACAGGGTCTACGAGCAGTACTTC	CSSSSTDRVYEQYF
TRBV29-1	-	TRBJ2-7	TGCAGCGTTGATCGGGATACCGAGCAGTACTTC	CSVDRDTEQYF
TRBV6-1	-	TRBJ1-2	TGTGCCAGCAGTCCCCTGCGAGCGAACTATGGCTACACCTTC	CASSPLRANYGYTF
TRBV7-8	TRBD2	TRBJ2-1	TGTGCCAGCAGCTTAGCGCTGATCAGCGGGACCTACAATGAGCAGTTCTTC	CASSLALISGTYNEQFF
TRBV7-9	-	TRBJ1-1	TGTGCCAGCAGCTTAGCGGGGACACCGGGGATGAACACTGAAGCTTTCTTT	CASSLAGTPGMNTEAFF
TRBV18	-	TRBJ2-1	TGTGCCAGCTCACCACCTCTATGGAGTGGCTACAATGAGCAGTTCTTC	CASSPPLWSGYNEQFF
TRBV6-1	TRBD1	TRBJ2-3	TGTGCCAGCAGTGCAAGACAGGGTGGGGCAGATACGCAGTATTTT	CASSARQGGADTQYF
TRBV28	TRBD1	TRBJ1-4	TGTGCCAGCAGTATCCCGACAGGGGAACGGCTTGGGACTAATGAAAAACTGTTTTTT	CASSIPTGERLGTNEKLFF